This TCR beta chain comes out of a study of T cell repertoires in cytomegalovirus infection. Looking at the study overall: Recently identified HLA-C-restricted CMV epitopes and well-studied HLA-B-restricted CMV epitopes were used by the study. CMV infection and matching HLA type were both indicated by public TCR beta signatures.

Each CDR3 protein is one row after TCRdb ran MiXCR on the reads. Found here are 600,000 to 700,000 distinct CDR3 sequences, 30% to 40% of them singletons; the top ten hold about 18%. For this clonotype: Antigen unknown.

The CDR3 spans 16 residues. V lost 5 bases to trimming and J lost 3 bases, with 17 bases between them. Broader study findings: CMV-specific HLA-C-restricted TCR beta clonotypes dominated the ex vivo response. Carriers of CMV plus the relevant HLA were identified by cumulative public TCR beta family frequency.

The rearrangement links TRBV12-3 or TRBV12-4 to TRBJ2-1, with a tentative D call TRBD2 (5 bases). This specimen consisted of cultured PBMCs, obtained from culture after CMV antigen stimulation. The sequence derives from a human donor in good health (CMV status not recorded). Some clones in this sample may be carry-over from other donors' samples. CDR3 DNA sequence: TGTGCCAGCAGTCGGGATTCTTGGGCTAGCTACAATGAGCAGTTCTTC. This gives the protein CASSRDSWASYNEQFF.